The present entry profiles one T cell receptor (beta chain) with its context. This clonotype was picked up a small number of times. The clone's antigen remains unknown. Base qualities are not provided; no much larger clone lies one nucleotide away. The sample belongs to a study of CD8 T cells in ankylosing spondylitis (dated by TCRdb to between 2016 and 2019). Concerning the study at large: To find TCR variants linked to disease, the study profiled T cell receptor beta repertoires in ankylosing spondylitis patients and healthy donors. The full study cohort comprised about 25 ankylosing spondylitis patients and around 100 healthy donors. Peripheral blood was sampled, and synovial fluid was additionally collected from ankylosing spondylitis patients. General conclusions and limits of the study: A TCR beta motif made up of several highly homologous amino acid variants appeared to be characteristic of blood from ankylosing spondylitis patients. The disease-linked clones showed a CD8+ phenotype and occurred at relatively low frequencies in peripheral blood. Some motif variants had previously been reported in the synovial fluid and blood of reactive arthritis patients, which suggests shared mechanisms of disease initiation. The disease-linked clones were reported as significantly enriched in matched synovial fluid samples from ankylosing spondylitis patients.

Sequencing was performed on an Illumina HiSeq 2500. TCR beta libraries were prepared by quantitative 5'-RACE with molecular barcodes. As for the original processing: Disease-linked TCR variants were identified with a new computational method built on a probabilistic model of VDJ rearrangement. TCRdb's own reprocessing of the public reads used fastp at Q25 and MiXCR and kept productive beta chains. Rows are unified per CDR3 protein, each entry keeping the most common DNA and genes. In this record, the V and J calls reflect TCRdb's handling and not the investigators' own analysis. Counted in this sample were around 770,000 distinct CDR3 sequences; around a fifth of them appeared once. The leading ten clones occupy approximately 18% of the sample. Sequences LNHNV (CDR1) and YYDKDF (CDR2) are obtained from the germline V gene (reference sequence). The germline V end is reduced by 0 bases and the J end by 6 bases; junction bases left unmatched: 1. The CDR3 runs 14 amino acids, cysteine and phenylalanine included. The kept DNA is CDR3 alone, 42 bases in frame from the first base.

This TCR was recovered from a male donor with ankylosing spondylitis. The chain uses TRBV15 and TRBJ2-2; TRBD2 matches 7 bases in the middle. Sequences were obtained from blood, either unsorted or a sorted T cell fraction (not recorded which). The nucleotide sequence is given as TGTGCCACCAGCAGAGATCTAGCGGCCGGGGAGCTGTTTTTT. Translation gives CATSRDLAAGELFF.